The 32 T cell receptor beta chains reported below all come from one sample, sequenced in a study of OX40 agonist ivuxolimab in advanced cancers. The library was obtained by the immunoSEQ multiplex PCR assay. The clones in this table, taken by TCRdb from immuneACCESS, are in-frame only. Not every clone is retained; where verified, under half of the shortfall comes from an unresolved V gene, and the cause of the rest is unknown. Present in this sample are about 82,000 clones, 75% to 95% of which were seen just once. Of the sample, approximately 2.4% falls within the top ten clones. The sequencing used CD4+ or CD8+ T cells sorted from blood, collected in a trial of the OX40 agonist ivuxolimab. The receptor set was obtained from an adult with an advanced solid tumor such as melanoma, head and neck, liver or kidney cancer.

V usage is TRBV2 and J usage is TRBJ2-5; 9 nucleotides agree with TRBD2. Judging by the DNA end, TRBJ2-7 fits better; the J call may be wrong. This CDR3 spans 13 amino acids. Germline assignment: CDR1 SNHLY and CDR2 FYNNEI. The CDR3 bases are TGTGCCAGCCGAGCGGGAGGTACCTACGAGCAGTACTTC. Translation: CASRAGGTYEQYF.

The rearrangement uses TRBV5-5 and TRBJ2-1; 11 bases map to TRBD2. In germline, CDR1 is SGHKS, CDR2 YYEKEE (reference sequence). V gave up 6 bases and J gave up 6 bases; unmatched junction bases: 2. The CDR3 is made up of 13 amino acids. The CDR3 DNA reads TGTGCCAGCATAGCGGGAGGGGTCAATGAGCAGTTCTTC. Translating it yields CASIAGGVNEQFF.

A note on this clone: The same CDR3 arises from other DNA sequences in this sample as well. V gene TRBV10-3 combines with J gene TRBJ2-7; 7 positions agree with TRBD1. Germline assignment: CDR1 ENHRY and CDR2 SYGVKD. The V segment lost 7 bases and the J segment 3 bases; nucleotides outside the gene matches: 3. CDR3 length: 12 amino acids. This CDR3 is CAIKGTDYEQYF. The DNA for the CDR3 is TGTGCCATCAAGGGGACAGACTACGAGCAGTACTTC.

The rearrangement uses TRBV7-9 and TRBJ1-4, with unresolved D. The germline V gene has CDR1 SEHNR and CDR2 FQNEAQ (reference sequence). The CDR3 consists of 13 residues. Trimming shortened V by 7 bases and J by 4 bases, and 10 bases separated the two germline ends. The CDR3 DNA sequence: TGTGCCAGCACGAGAAGCGTTAATGAAAAACTGTTTTTT. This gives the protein CASTRSVNEKLFF.

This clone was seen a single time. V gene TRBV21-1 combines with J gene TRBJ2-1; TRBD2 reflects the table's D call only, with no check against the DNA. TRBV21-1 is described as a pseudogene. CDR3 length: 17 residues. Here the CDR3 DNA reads TGTGCCAGCACCACACCACTAGCGGTGAGCTCCTACAATGAGCAGTTCTTC. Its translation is CASTTPLAVSSYNEQFF.

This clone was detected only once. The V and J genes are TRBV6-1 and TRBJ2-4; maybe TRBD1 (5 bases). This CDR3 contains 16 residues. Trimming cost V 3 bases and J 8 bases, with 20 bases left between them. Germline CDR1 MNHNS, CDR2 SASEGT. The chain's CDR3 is CASSESYGRAMDIQYF. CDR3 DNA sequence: TGTGCCAGCAGTGAGAGCTATGGCAGGGCGATGGACATTCAGTACTTC.

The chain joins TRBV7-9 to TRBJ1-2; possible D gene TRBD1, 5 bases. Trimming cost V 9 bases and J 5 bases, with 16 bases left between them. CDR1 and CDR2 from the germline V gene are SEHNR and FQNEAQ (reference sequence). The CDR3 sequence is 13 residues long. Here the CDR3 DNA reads TGTGCCAGTACCCCAGGGAGCGCTTATGGCTACACCTTC. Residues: CASTPGSAYGYTF.

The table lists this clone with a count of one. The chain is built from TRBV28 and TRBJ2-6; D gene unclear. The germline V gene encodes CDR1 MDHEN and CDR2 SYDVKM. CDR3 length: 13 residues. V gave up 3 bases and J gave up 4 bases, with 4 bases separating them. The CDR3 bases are TGTGCCAGCAGTTTTACAGGGGCCAACGTCCTGACTTTC. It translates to CASSFTGANVLTF.

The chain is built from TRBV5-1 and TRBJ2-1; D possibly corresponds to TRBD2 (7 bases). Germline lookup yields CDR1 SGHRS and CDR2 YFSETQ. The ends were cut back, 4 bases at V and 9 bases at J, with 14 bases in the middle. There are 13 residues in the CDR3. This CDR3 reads CASSQGGGSEQFF. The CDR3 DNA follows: TGCGCCAGCAGCCAGGGAGGGGGATCTGAGCAGTTCTTC.

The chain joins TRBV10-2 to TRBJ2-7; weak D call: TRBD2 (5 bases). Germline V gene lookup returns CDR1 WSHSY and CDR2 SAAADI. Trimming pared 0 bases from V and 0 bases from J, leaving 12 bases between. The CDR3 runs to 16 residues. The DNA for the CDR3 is TGCGCCAGCAGTGAGTCCCCCAGCGGAATCTCCTACGAGCAGTACTTC. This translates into CASSESPSGISYEQYF.

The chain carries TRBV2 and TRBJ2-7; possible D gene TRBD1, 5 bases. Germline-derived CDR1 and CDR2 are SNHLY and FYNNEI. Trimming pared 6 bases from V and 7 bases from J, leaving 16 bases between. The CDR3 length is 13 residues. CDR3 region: CASSPDRSSEQYF. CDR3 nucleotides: TGTGCCAGCAGCCCTGACAGATCGTCTGAGCAGTACTTC.

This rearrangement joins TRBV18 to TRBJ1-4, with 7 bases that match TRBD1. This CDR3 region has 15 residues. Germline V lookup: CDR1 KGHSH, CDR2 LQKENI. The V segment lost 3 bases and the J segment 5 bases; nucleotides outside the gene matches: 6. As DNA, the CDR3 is TGTGCCAGCTCACCTCTTTCGGACAGGAATGAAAAACTGTTTTTT. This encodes CASSPLSDRNEKLFF.

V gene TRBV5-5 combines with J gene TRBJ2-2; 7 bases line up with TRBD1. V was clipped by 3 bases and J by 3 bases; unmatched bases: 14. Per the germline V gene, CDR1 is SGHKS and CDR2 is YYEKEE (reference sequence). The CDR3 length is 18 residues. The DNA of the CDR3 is TGTGCCAGCAGCTCCCCGACAGGGTCCCCTCCCGACACCGGGGAGCTGTTTTTT. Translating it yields CASSSPTGSPPDTGELFF.

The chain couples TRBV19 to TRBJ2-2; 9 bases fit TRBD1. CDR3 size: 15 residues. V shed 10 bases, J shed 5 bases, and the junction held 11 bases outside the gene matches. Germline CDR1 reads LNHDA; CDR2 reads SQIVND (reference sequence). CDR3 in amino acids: CATLGGQGWTGELFF. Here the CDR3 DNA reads TGTGCCACCCTTGGGGGACAGGGATGGACCGGGGAGCTGTTTTTT.

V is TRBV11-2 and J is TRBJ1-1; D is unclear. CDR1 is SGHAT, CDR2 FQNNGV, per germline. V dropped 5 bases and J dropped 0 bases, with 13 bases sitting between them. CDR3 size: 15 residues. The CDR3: CASSTVRGMNTEAFF. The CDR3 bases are TGTGCCAGCAGCACCGTTAGAGGCATGAACACTGAAGCTTTCTTT. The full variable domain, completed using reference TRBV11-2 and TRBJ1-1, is EAGVAQSPRYKIIEKRQSVAFWCNPISGHATLYWYQQILGQGPKLLIQFQNNGVVDDSQLPKDRFSAERLKGVDSTLKIQPAKLEDSAVYLCASSTVRGMNTEAFFGQGTRLTVV.

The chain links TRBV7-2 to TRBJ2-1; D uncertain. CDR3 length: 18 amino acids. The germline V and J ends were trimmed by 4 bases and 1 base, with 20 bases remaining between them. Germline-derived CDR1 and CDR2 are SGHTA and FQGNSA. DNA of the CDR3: TGTGCCAGCAGCTCAAGTATCACCCCTGCGGATTCCTACAATGAGCAGTTCTTC. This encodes CASSSSITPADSYNEQFF.

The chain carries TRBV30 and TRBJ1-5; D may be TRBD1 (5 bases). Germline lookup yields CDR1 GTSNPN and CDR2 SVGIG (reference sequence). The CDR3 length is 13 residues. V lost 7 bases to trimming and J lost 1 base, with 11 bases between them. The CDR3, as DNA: TGTGCCTTCGCGGGGGGAAGCAATCAGCCCCAGCATTTT. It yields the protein CAFAGGSNQPQHF.

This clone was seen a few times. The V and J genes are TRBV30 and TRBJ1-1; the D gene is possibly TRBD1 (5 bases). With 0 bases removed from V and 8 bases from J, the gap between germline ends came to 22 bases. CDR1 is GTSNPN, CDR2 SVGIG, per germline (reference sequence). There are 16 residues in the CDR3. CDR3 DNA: TGTGCCTGGAGTGTTCGTTTAGGCGGGGGGAACTTCGAAGCTTTCTTT. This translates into CAWSVRLGGGNFEAFF.

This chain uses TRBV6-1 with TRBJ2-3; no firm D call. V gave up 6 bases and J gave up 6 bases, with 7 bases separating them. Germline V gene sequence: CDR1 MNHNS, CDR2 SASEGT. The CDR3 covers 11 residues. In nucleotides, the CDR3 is TGTGCCAGCAGCCCGGAGGATACGCAGTATTTT. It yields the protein CASSPEDTQYF.

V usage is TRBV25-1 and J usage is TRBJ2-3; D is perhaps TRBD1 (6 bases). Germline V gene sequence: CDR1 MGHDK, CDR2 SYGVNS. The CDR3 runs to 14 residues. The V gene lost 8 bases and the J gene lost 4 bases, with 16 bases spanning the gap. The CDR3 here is CASARGTLPDTQYF. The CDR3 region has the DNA TGTGCCAGCGCCAGGGGAACGCTGCCAGATACGCAGTATTTT.

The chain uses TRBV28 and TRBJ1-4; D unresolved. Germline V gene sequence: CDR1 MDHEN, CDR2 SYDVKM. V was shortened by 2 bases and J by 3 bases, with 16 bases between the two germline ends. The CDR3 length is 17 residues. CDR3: CASSLAGPPGANEKLFF. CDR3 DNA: TGTGCCAGCAGTTTAGCAGGCCCCCCAGGCGCTAATGAAAAACTGTTTTTT.

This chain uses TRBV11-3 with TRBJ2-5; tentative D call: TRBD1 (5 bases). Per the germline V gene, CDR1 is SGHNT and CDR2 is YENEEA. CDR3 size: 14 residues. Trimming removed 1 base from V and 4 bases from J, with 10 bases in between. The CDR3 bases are TGTGCCAGCAGCTTAGTTCAGGGATCAGAGACCCAGTACTTC. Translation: CASSLVQGSETQYF.

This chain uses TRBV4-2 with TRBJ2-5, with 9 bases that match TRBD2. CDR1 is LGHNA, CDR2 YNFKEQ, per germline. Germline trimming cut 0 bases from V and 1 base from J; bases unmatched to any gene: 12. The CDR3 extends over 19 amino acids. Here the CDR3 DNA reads TGTGCCAGCAGCCAAGAAGCTAGCGGGATAAGTGGCGGCCAAGAGACCCAGTACTTC. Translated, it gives CASSQEASGISGGQETQYF.

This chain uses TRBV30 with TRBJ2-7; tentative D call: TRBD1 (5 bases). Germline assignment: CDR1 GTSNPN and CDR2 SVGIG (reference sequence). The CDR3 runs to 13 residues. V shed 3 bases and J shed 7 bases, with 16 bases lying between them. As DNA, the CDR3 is TGTGCCTGGAGCGGTGGGTTTAAGGGGGAGCAGTACTTC. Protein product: CAWSGGFKGEQYF.

The DNA of the CDR3 is TGCAGCGTTGAGAGGGGGCCCGGTGGCTACACCTTC. The encoded protein is CSVERGPGGYTF. The chain uses TRBV29-1 and TRBJ1-2; TRBD1 matches at 7 bases. Looked up from germline, CDR1 is SQVTM and CDR2 is ANQGSEA. Germline trimming cut 3 bases from V and 7 bases from J; bases unmatched to any gene: 5. This CDR3 comprises 12 residues.

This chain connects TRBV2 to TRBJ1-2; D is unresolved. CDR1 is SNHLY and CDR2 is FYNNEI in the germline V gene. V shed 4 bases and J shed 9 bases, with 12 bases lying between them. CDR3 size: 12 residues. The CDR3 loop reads CASSAGSLSYTF. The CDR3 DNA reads TGTGCCAGCAGTGCTGGCAGCTTAAGCTACACCTTC.

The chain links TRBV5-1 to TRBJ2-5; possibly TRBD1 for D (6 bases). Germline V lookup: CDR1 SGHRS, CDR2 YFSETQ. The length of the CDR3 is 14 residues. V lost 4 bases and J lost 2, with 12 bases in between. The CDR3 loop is CASSVTGIQETQYF. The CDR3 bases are TGCGCCAGCAGCGTAACAGGGATTCAAGAGACCCAGTACTTC.

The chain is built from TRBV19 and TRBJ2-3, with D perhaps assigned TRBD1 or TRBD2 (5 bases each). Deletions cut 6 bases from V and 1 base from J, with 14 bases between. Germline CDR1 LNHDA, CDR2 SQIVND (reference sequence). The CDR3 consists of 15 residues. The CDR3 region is CASRGTAGRTDTQYF. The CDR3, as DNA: TGTGCCAGTAGGGGGACGGCTGGACGCACAGATACGCAGTATTTT. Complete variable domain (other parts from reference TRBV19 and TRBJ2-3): DGGITQSPKYLFRKEGQNVTLSCEQNLNHDAMYWYRQDPGQGLRLIYYSQIVNDFQKGDIAEGYSVSREKKESFPLTVTSAQKNPTAFYLCASRGTAGRTDTQYFGPGTRLTVL.

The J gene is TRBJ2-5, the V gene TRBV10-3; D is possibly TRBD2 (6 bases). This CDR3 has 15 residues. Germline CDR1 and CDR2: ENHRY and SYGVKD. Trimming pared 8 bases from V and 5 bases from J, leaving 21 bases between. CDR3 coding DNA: TGTGCCATCGGACCAGCCGGGAGAGAAAGGGAGACCCAGTACTTC. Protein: CAIGPAGRERETQYF.

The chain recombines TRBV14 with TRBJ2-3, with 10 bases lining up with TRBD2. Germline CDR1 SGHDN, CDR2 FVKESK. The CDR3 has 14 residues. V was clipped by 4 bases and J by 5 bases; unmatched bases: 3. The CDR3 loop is CASSPRLAGDTQYF. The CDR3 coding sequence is TGTGCCAGCAGCCCGCGACTAGCGGGAGATACGCAGTATTTT.

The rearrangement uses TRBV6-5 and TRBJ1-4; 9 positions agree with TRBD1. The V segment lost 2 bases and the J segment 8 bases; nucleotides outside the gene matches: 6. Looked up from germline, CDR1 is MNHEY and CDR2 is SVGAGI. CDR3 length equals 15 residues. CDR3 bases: TGTGCCAGCAGTTACAGGGACAGGGATCGAGAAAAACTGTTTTTT. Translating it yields CASSYRDRDREKLFF.

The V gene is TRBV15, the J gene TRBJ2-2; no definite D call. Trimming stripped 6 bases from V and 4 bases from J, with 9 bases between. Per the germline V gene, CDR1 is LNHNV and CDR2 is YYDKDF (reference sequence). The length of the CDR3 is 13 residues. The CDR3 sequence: CATRNVGTGELFF. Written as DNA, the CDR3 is TGTGCCACCAGAAACGTGGGCACCGGGGAGCTGTTTTTT.